Below, 17 T cell receptor beta chains from the same sample are listed, as sequenced in a study of shared clonotypes between healthy human individuals. The table came from immunoSEQ multiplex PCR; TCRdb's copy has only in-frame clones and leaves some out. The sample records some 1.4 million clones, roughly 96% being singletons. Material for sequencing was naive CD4+ T cells sorted from blood. Subset described: CD45RA+ positively selected. The source of these receptors is a man between 25 and 39 years old in good health.

V and J are TRBV6-1 and TRBJ1-2; D is ambiguous. V lost 2 bases, J lost 8 bases, and 9 bases lay in between. The CDR3 length is 12 residues. Germline V gene sequence: CDR1 MNHNS, CDR2 SASEGT. The chain's CDR3 is CASSELSRGYTF. CDR3 sequence (DNA): TGTGCCAGCAGTGAATTAAGCAGGGGCTACACCTTC.

The rearrangement uses TRBV6-6 and TRBJ1-1, with D unresolved. This CDR3 region has 14 residues. The germline V and J ends were trimmed by 6 bases and 2 bases, with 13 bases remaining between them. Germline lookup yields CDR1 MNHNY and CDR2 SVGAGI (reference sequence). The CDR3 region has the DNA TGTGCCAGCAGCCCCGTTGCGCCTAACACTGAAGCTTTCTTT. Its protein product is CASSPVAPNTEAFF.

The chain couples TRBV29-1 to TRBJ2-7; possible D gene TRBD1, 6 bases. The CDR3 totals 13 residues. Trimming took off 7 bases at V and 6 bases at J, with 19 bases between the two ends. Germline assignment: CDR1 SQVTM and CDR2 ANQGSEA. CDR3 region: CSAKGRGISEQYF. In DNA, the CDR3 is TGCAGCGCGAAGGGCAGGGGCATCTCCGAGCAGTACTTC.

The J gene is TRBJ2-5, the V gene TRBV5-5; the D gene is possibly TRBD2 (6 bases). The CDR3 is made up of 13 amino acids. V gave up 1 base and J gave up 3 bases, with 7 bases separating them. Germline-derived CDR1 and CDR2 are SGHKS and YYEKEE (reference sequence). Written as DNA, the CDR3 is TGTGCCAGCAGCTTGTGGGGGGAAGAGACCCAGTACTTC. Translated, it gives CASSLWGEETQYF.

This rearrangement joins TRBV7-2 to TRBJ2-1, with 8 nucleotides matching TRBD2. The CDR3 is 14 amino acids. The V gene's germline CDR1 is SGHTA and CDR2 FQGNSA. V lost 5 bases and J lost 7; bases outside the gene matches: 7. This chain's CDR3 is CASSTRGGINEQFF. The DNA of the CDR3 is TGTGCCAGCAGCACCCGGGGGGGGATAAATGAGCAGTTCTTC.

The rearrangement joins TRBV5-1 to TRBJ2-1, with 11 bases aligning to TRBD2. Germline values: CDR1 SGHRS, CDR2 YFSETQ. V shed 3 bases and J 1 base; nucleotides not matched to a gene: 3. The length of the CDR3 is 16 residues. The CDR3: CASSWLAGGSYNEQFF. The CDR3 nucleotides read TGCGCCAGCAGCTGGTTAGCGGGAGGGTCCTACAATGAGCAGTTCTTC.

The chain uses TRBV6-6 and TRBJ2-7, with D maybe TRBD1 (5 bases). The CDR3 has 12 residues. Germline CDR1 is MNHNY and CDR2 is SVGAGI (reference sequence). Trimming cost V 6 bases and J 4 bases, with 10 bases left between them. CDR3 sequence (DNA): TGTGCCAGCAGCCAGCAGGGATACGAGCAGTACTTC. It encodes CASSQQGYEQYF.

This sequence joins TRBV2 and TRBJ2-1; TRBD2 might be the D (5 bases). V lost 0 bases, J lost 15 bases, and 18 bases lay in between. The CDR3 has 14 residues. From germline, CDR1 is SNHLY and CDR2 FYNNEI. The CDR3 spells CASSEALPAGFMFF. The CDR3 nucleotides are TGTGCCAGCAGTGAAGCGCTTCCGGCGGGTTTCATGTTCTTC.

This clone was observed a single time. The rearrangement links TRBV7-9 to TRBJ2-1, with D hard to call. Germline CDR1 is SEHNR and CDR2 is FQNEAQ (reference sequence). CDR3 size: 11 residues. V lost 4 bases to trimming and J lost 5 bases, with 3 bases between them. This CDR3 reads CASSYDNEQFF. The CDR3 coding sequence is TGTGCCAGCAGCTATGACAATGAGCAGTTCTTC.

The rearrangement joins TRBV4-3 to TRBJ1-1; a weak D match, TRBD1 (5 bases). With 3 bases removed from V and 0 bases from J, the gap between germline ends came to 17 bases. The CDR3 sequence is 17 residues long. The germline gives CDR1 LGHNA, CDR2 YSLEER. This CDR3 reads CASSQGPGRGMNTEAFF. For the CDR3, the DNA is TGCGCCAGCAGCCAGGGGCCCGGGAGGGGTATGAACACTGAAGCTTTCTTT.

The genes are TRBV7-9 and TRBJ2-7, with D unclear. This CDR3 spans 12 amino acids. V lost 0 bases, J lost 12 bases, and 12 bases lay in between. Germline lookup yields CDR1 SEHNR and CDR2 FQNEAQ (reference sequence). The DNA for the CDR3 is TGTGCCAGCAGCTTAGCAGGTGGCCGGTTGTACTTC. It specifies CASSLAGGRLYF. The full variable domain, with the rest looked up from reference TRBV7-9 and TRBJ2-7, is DTGVSQNPRHKITKRGQNVTFRCDPISEHNRLYWYRQTLGQGPEFLTYFQNEAQLEKSRLLSDRFSAERPKGSFSTLEIQRTEQGDSAMYLCASSLAGGRLYFGPGTRLTVT.

The chain recombines TRBV11-3 with TRBJ1-3, with D uncertain. Germline CDR1 and CDR2: SGHNT and YENEEA. The length of the CDR3 is 13 residues. V was cut by 4 bases and J by 10 bases, with 14 bases left in between. The CDR3, as DNA: TGTGCCAGCAGCTCAGACACCGAAGGGACCATATATTTT. Translated: CASSSDTEGTIYF.

V usage is TRBV5-4 and J usage is TRBJ2-1; TRBD1 agrees at 9 bases. This CDR3 is 15 amino acids long. Germline CDR1 is SGHNT and CDR2 is YYREEE (reference sequence). Trimming removed 3 bases from V and 6 bases from J; junction bases left unmatched: 7. CDR3 protein: CASSSPGQGGNEQFF. In DNA form, the CDR3 reads TGTGCCAGCAGCTCACCGGGACAGGGAGGCAATGAGCAGTTCTTC. Together with reference TRBV5-4 and TRBJ2-1, the CDR3 gives the full variable domain: ETGVTQSPTHLIKTRGQQVTLRCSSQSGHNTVSWYQQALGQGPQFIFQYYREEENGRGNFPPRFSGLQFPNYSSELNVNALELDDSALYLCASSSPGQGGNEQFFGPGTRLTVL.

V is TRBV18 and J is TRBJ2-1, with unresolved D. Trimming shortened V by 2 bases and J by 2 bases, and 16 bases separated the two germline ends. The CDR3 loop spans 17 amino acids. The germline gives CDR1 KGHSH, CDR2 LQKENI. The DNA for the CDR3 is TGTGCCAGCTCACCAAAAGCAGTGGCGGCAACCTACAATGAGCAGTTCTTC. Translation gives CASSPKAVAATYNEQFF.

The V and J genes are TRBV14 and TRBJ2-2; D ambiguous. Per the germline V gene, CDR1 is SGHDN and CDR2 is FVKESK. CDR3 length: 14 residues. V shed 2 bases and J shed 5 bases, with 9 bases lying between them. For the CDR3, the DNA is TGTGCCAGCAGCCAACGGAGAGGAACCGGGGAGCTGTTTTTT. This translates into CASSQRRGTGELFF.

The chain recombines TRBV19 with TRBJ2-2; D may be TRBD1 or TRBD2 (5 bases each). Per germline, CDR1 LNHDA and CDR2 SQIVND (reference sequence). The CDR3 extends over 19 amino acids. Trimming shortened V by 6 bases and J by 2 bases, and 25 bases separated the two germline ends. The CDR3 nucleotides read TGTGCCAGTAGCCCAATTGGGACCCTGGGGAGAACCAACACCGGGGAGCTGTTTTTT. Encoded protein: CASSPIGTLGRTNTGELFF.

The V and J genes are TRBV6-4 and TRBJ1-1; no reliable D call. The V end lost 7 bases, the J end lost 1 base, and 13 bases lay between the germline ends. CDR3 size: 14 residues. Per germline, CDR1 MRHNA and CDR2 SNTAGT. CDR3 sequence (DNA): TGTGCCAGCAAAGGAGACCGAACGAACACTGAAGCTTTCTTT. The encoded protein is CASKGDRTNTEAFF.